A single sample is the source of the 4 T cell receptor beta chains below, sequenced in a study of shared clonotypes between healthy human individuals. Libraries were prepared by immunoSEQ multiplex PCR; TCRdb keeps only in-frame clonotypes and omits some of them. The table includes some 1 million clones, roughly 75% detected once. The sequenced material came from memory CD4+ T cells sorted from blood. Subset indicated: CD45RA-negative fraction. These receptors were collected from a man between 18 and 35 years old in good health.

Regarding this clone: The sample carries other DNA sequences with the same CDR3. The chain combines TRBV7-8 with TRBJ1-5, with D tentatively TRBD1 (5 bases). This CDR3 comprises 15 residues. Germline lookup yields CDR1 SGHVS and CDR2 FQNEAQ. Trimming shortened V by 2 bases and J by 3 bases, and 11 bases separated the two germline ends. The CDR3: CASSLSGTDNQPQHF. The CDR3 nucleotides are TGTGCCAGCAGCTTATCCGGGACGGACAATCAGCCCCAGCATTTT.

The genes are TRBV7-3 and TRBJ2-3, with TRBD2 as a possible D gene (5 bases). Germline CDR1 SGHTA, CDR2 FQGTGA. Trimming stripped 5 bases from V and 1 base from J, with 16 bases between. This CDR3 region has 16 residues. CDR3 nucleotide sequence: TGTGCCAGCAGCCCGTCGGGATTTAGGGGCACAGATACGCAGTATTTT. Encoded protein: CASSPSGFRGTDTQYF.

The chain couples TRBV2 to TRBJ2-1; weak D call: TRBD1 (5 bases). Trimming took 4 bases from V and 6 from J, leaving 10 bases between them. The CDR3 covers 13 residues. Germline assignment: CDR1 SNHLY and CDR2 FYNNEI. The CDR3 sequence is CASSVGLTNEQFF. In DNA, the CDR3 is TGTGCCAGCAGTGTGGGGCTCACCAATGAGCAGTTCTTC.

This chain connects TRBV19 to TRBJ2-1, with D unresolved. CDR1 is LNHDA, CDR2 SQIVND, per germline (reference sequence). The V gene lost 6 bases and the J gene lost 10 bases, with 16 bases spanning the gap. This CDR3 has 13 residues. CDR3 bases: TGTGCCAGTAGGCCGCCTTCGGCTCCCGAGCAGTTCTTC. Amino acid sequence: CASRPPSAPEQFF.